This T cell receptor (beta chain) was sequenced in a study of human T cells and chemical hapten exposure. Whole-study context: Alopecia universalis, totalis or areata was present in patients who were mostly female. Minor pooled library volume differences mainly drove per-sample TCR yield variation.

The sample's time point: pre-sensitization, week 0. Stated treatment: therapeutic diphenylcyclopropenone sensitization with weekly scalp DPC. Unfractionated whole blood was the source from which total RNA was extracted. This clonotype was counted a few times. As processed by the authors: Sampled TCR counts reached a median of approximately 93,000 per sample, with values ranging from roughly 20,000 to 700,000. TCRdb called the RACE reads again in MiXCR, with one record for every CDR3 protein. The V and J calls here are based on TCRdb, not the publication. The sample consists of about 350,000 distinct CDR3 sequences, about 5.4% of them appearing once. Deletions cut 5 bases from V and 8 bases from J, with 19 bases between. CDR1 is MNHEY, CDR2 SVGAGI, per germline. The CDR3 is 15 amino acids.

Here the sequenced sample was whole blood, taken in connection with sensitization to the hapten diphenylcyclopropenone (DPC). This chain uses TRBV6-5 with TRBJ2-1, with TRBD1 as a possible D gene (6 bases). The receptor was derived from a young woman with alopecia areata. Some clones in this sample may be carry-over from other donors' samples. The CDR3 DNA is TGTGCCAGCAGTCCCCAGACAGGAATCTGGGATGAGCAGTTCTTC. This gives the protein CASSPQTGIWDEQFF.